One T cell receptor beta chain is described in this entry. This entry belongs to a study of T cell changes during pregnancy in multiple sclerosis. Sequencing used immunoSEQ multiplex PCR; TCRdb keeps in-frame clones, though not all of them. This table has approximately 41,000 clones, nearly 90% appearing once. Germline V gene lookup returns CDR1 SEHNR and CDR2 FQNEAQ (reference sequence). The CDR3 is 12 amino acids. The junction had 3 bases not matched to a gene; V was cut back by 9 bases and J by 3 bases. The chain joins TRBV7-9 to TRBJ2-7, with 9 bases aligning to TRBD1. This TCR was recovered from a female donor with multiple sclerosis, enrolled in a pregnancy study. This specimen consisted of CD4+ T cells from peripheral blood mononuclear cells, obtained in the second trimester of pregnancy. CDR3: CASGQGLYEQYF. For the CDR3, the DNA is TGTGCCAGTGGACAGGGGCTCTACGAGCAGTACTTC.